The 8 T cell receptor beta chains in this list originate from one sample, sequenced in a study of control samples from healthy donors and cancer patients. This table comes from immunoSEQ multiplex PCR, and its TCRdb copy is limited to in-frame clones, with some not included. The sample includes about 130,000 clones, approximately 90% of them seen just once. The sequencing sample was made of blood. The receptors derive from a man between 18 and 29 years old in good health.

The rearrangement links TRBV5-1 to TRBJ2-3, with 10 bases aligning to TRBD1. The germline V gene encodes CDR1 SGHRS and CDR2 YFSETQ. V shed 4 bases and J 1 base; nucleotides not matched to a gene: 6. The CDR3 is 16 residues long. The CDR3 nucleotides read TGCGCCAGCAGCCCTGGGACAGGGGATCGCACAGATACGCAGTATTTT. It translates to CASSPGTGDRTDTQYF. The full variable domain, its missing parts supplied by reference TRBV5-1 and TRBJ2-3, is KAGVTQTPRYLIKTRGQQVTLSCSPISGHRSVSWYQQTPGQGLQFLFEYFSETQRNKGNFPGRFSGRQFSNSRSEMNVSTLELGDSALYLCASSPGTGDRTDTQYFGPGTRLTVL.

The CDR3 loop is CASSLSARGTDTQYF. CDR3 DNA sequence: TGTGCCAGCAGCTTGTCTGCACGGGGCACAGATACGCAGTATTTT. The V gene is TRBV11-2, the J gene TRBJ2-3; D not resolved. Germline V gives CDR1 SGHAT, CDR2 FQNNGV. V lost 3 bases and J 1 base, leaving 11 bases between the germline ends. This CDR3 spans 15 amino acids.

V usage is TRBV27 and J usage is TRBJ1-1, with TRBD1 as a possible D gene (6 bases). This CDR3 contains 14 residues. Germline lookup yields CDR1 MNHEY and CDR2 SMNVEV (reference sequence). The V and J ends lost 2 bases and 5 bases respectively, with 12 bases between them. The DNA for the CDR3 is TGTGCCAGCAGTTTAGGGGGCCTGGGGACTGAAGCTTTCTTT. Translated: CASSLGGLGTEAFF.

CDR3 nucleotide sequence: TGTGCCAGCTCAGCAACCGAGTCCTACGAGCAGTACTTC. It specifies CASSATESYEQYF. The rearrangement links TRBV18 to TRBJ2-7; D is unclear. Trimming left V 5 bases short and J 1 base short, with 9 bases between. Germline V lookup: CDR1 KGHSH, CDR2 LQKENI. There are 13 residues in the CDR3.

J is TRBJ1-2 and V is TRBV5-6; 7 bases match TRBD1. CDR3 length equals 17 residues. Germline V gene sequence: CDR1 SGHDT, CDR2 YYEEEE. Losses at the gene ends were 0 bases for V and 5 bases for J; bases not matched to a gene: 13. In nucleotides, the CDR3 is TGTGCCAGCAGCTTGGCCAACCAGGACAGGAGTCCTTATGGCTACACCTTC. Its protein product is CASSLANQDRSPYGYTF.

The CDR3, as DNA: TGCGCCAGCATCGACACGGCCAACTATGGCTACACCTTC. Translation gives CASIDTANYGYTF. V gene TRBV10-2 combines with J gene TRBJ1-2; D unclear. This CDR3 comprises 13 residues. V was cut by 7 bases and J by 2 bases, with 11 bases left in between. Germline-derived CDR1 and CDR2 are WSHSY and SAAADI.

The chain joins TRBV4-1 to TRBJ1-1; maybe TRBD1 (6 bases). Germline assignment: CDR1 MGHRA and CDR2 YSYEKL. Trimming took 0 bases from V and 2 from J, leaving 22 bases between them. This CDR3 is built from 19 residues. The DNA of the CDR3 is TGCGCCAGCAGCCAAGAGTCTTCCTGGGGATCTGGGGGCAACACTGAAGCTTTCTTT. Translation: CASSQESSWGSGGNTEAFF.

In DNA, the CDR3 is TGTGCCAGCAGCGTGGGGGGGTATAGCAATCAGCCCCAGCATTTT. Its protein product is CASSVGGYSNQPQHF. This rearrangement joins TRBV9 to TRBJ1-5; tentative D call: TRBD1 (5 bases). This CDR3 comprises 15 residues. Germline V gives CDR1 SGDLS, CDR2 YYNGEE. Trimming removed 2 bases at V and 0 bases at J, with 9 bases between.